A single sample gave rise to the 25 T cell receptor beta chains below, sequenced in a study of T cell responses to AZD1222 COVID-19 vaccine. Here immunoSEQ multiplex PCR was the method, and the copy in TCRdb shows in-frame clones only, minus some. This table holds roughly 150,000 clones, roughly 90% found once. The sequencing used peripheral blood, collected 28 days after the second AZD1222 dose. The receptors were sampled from an adult who received the AZD1222 COVID-19 vaccine.

The V call is TRBV4-2, the J call TRBJ2-5, with a weak D call TRBD1 (6 bases). Germline CDR1 is LGHNA and CDR2 is YNFKEQ. The germline V and J ends were trimmed by 5 bases and 1 base, with 14 bases remaining between them. There are 15 residues in the CDR3. CDR3 residues: CASSDGQKVQETQYF. CDR3 in DNA: TGTGCCAGCAGCGACGGACAGAAGGTCCAAGAGACCCAGTACTTC.

The rearrangement joins TRBV5-6 to TRBJ1-1, with D possibly being TRBD1 (6 bases). Looked up from germline, CDR1 is SGHDT and CDR2 is YYEEEE. The CDR3 is 14 residues long. Trimming removed 0 bases at V and 1 base at J, with 7 bases between. CDR3 DNA sequence: TGTGCCAGCAGCTTGGAAGGGGGGAACACTGAAGCTTTCTTT. Translation gives CASSLEGGNTEAFF. The full variable domain, completed using reference TRBV5-6 and TRBJ1-1, is DAGVTQSPTHLIKTRGQQVTLRCSPKSGHDTVSWYQQALGQGPQFIFQYYEEEERQRGNFPDRFSGHQFPNYSSELNVNALLLGDSALYLCASSLEGGNTEAFFGQGTRLTVV.

With regard to this clone: Other DNA sequences in the same sample also yield this CDR3. The V gene is TRBV5-1, the J gene TRBJ1-1; 8 bases fit TRBD1. With 4 bases clipped from V and 1 base from J, the junction kept 3 bases outside the gene matches. This CDR3 has 14 amino acids. Looked up from germline, CDR1 is SGHRS and CDR2 is YFSETQ. DNA of the CDR3: TGCGCCAGCAGCCCGGGGACAGGGAACACTGAAGCTTTCTTT. Amino acid sequence: CASSPGTGNTEAFF.

V is TRBV28 and J is TRBJ1-2, with 7 bases identical to TRBD1. Germline CDR1 MDHEN, CDR2 SYDVKM. Trimming at V came to 1 base and at J to 5 bases, leaving 7 bases not matched to a gene. This CDR3 comprises 15 residues. DNA of the CDR3: TGTGCCAGCAGTTTATCGGCAGGGGGGTTTTATGGCTACACCTTC. It translates to CASSLSAGGFYGYTF.

The V call is TRBV27, the J call TRBJ2-2, with D perhaps being TRBD1 or TRBD2 (6 bases each). V was cut by 3 bases and J by 5 bases, with 16 bases left in between. This CDR3 contains 16 residues. Per the germline V gene, CDR1 is MNHEY and CDR2 is SMNVEV (reference sequence). The CDR3: CASSFLRGAQTGELFF. CDR3 nucleotides: TGTGCCAGCAGTTTTTTGAGGGGGGCACAAACCGGGGAGCTGTTTTTT.

The rearrangement links TRBV28 to TRBJ2-7; weak D call: TRBD2 (7 bases). V lost 3 bases, J lost 2 bases, and 14 bases lay in between. Germline V gene lookup returns CDR1 MDHEN and CDR2 SYDVKM. The CDR3 is 15 amino acids. The CDR3 sequence: CASSFQGRGAYEQYF. The CDR3 DNA reads as TGTGCCAGCAGTTTTCAGGGGAGGGGGGCCTACGAGCAGTACTTC.

The V call is TRBV11-2, the J call TRBJ2-7; D uncertain. V gave up 3 bases and J gave up 2 bases, with 2 bases separating them. Germline V lookup: CDR1 SGHAT, CDR2 FQNNGV. The CDR3 is made up of 11 amino acids. CDR3 residues: CASSLTYEQYF. CDR3 DNA sequence: TGTGCCAGCAGCTTGACCTACGAGCAGTACTTC.

The rearrangement links TRBV7-9 to TRBJ1-2; no definite D call. The CDR3 loop spans 12 amino acids. Germline CDR1 is SEHNR and CDR2 is FQNEAQ (reference sequence). Trimming cost V 1 base and J 4 bases, with 4 bases left between them. The CDR3 reads CASSLDSYGYTF. Written as DNA, the CDR3 is TGTGCCAGCAGCTTAGACAGCTATGGCTACACCTTC.

V is TRBV4-2 and J is TRBJ2-5; D may be TRBD2 (7 bases). V was cut by 3 bases and J by 2 bases, with 16 bases left in between. Germline V gene data show CDR1 as LGHNA and CDR2 as YNFKEQ. The CDR3 spans 16 residues. The CDR3 region has the DNA TGTGCCAGCAGCCAGTCGGGGGGCGCGGATCAAGAGACCCAGTACTTC. Encoded protein: CASSQSGGADQETQYF.

CDR3 amino acids: CASRRPGTGTEAFF. CDR3 DNA: TGTGCCAGCAGGCGCCCAGGGACAGGGACTGAAGCTTTCTTT. This chain uses TRBV5-4 with TRBJ1-1, with TRBD1 identical over 9 bases. The ends lost 5 bases at V and 5 bases at J; junction bases unmatched: 7. Germline loops: CDR1 SGHNT, CDR2 YYREEE (reference sequence). The CDR3 runs 14 residues.

A single count supports this clone. The gene calls are TRBV9 and TRBJ2-2, with D unresolved. CDR1 and CDR2 from the germline V gene are SGDLS and YYNGEE. The CDR3 spans 13 residues. V shed 0 bases and J shed 3 bases, with 3 bases lying between them. The CDR3 nucleotides are TGTGCCAGCAGCGTAGTCCACACCGGGGAGCTGTTTTTT. Encoded protein: CASSVVHTGELFF.

The CDR3 region is CASSYIGPQGEQYF. The CDR3 DNA reads TGTGCCAGCAGTTACATCGGCCCTCAGGGCGAGCAGTACTTC. The V call is TRBV6-2 or TRBV6-3, the J call TRBJ2-7, with D perhaps matching TRBD1 (5 bases). The germline V gene has CDR1 MNHEY and CDR2 SVGEGT. Between the trimmed V and J ends, which lost 2 bases and 6 bases, there was a span of 14 bases. This CDR3 has 14 amino acids.

CDR3 sequence: CASSYGDATNEKLFF. CDR3 DNA: TGTGCCAGCAGTTACGGGGATGCAACTAATGAAAAACTGTTTTTT. This chain joins TRBV6-2 or TRBV6-3 and TRBJ1-4, with D uncertain. V lost 2 bases and J 0 bases, leaving 7 bases between the germline ends. Germline CDR1 is MNHEY and CDR2 is SVGEGT. The CDR3 consists of 15 residues.

This clone occurred once. The chain has TRBV12-3 or TRBV12-4 and TRBJ1-2; 8 nucleotides align to TRBD1. The length of the CDR3 is 13 residues. The V segment lost 7 bases and the J segment 6 bases; nucleotides outside the gene matches: 7. CDR3 sequence (DNA): TGTGCCAGCACCATCGACAGGGGCCATGGCTACACCTTC. It specifies CASTIDRGHGYTF.

The chain links TRBV6-2 or TRBV6-3 to TRBJ2-7; 8 positions match TRBD1. Germline assignment: CDR1 MNHEY and CDR2 SVGEGT. The trim removed 5 bases at V and 2 bases at J, leaving 11 bases unmatched. The CDR3 is made up of 16 amino acids. CDR3 in amino acids: CASSKGTGTKTYEQYF. CDR3 nucleotide sequence: TGTGCCAGCAGTAAAGGGACAGGAACCAAGACCTACGAGCAGTACTTC.

V usage is TRBV9 and J usage is TRBJ2-2; D perhaps matches TRBD1 (6 bases). Germline V gives CDR1 SGDLS, CDR2 YYNGEE. Trimming removed 4 bases from V and 5 bases from J, with 18 bases in between. This CDR3 has 16 residues. CDR3 nucleotides: TGTGCCAGCAGCCTATCAACAGGGAGCCCGACCGGGGAGCTGTTTTTT. It codes for CASSLSTGSPTGELFF. Full variable domain (rest looked up from reference TRBV9 and TRBJ2-2): DSGVTQTPKHLITATGQRVTLRCSPRSGDLSVYWYQQSLDQGLQFLIQYYNGEERAKGNILERFSAQQFPDLHSELNLSSLELGDSALYFCASSLSTGSPTGELFFGEGSRLTVL.

The CDR3, as DNA: TGTGCCAGCAGCCGCCGGGACCCAAAACACCAAGAGACCCAGTACTTC. Translating gives CASSRRDPKHQETQYF. This chain joins TRBV5-8 and TRBJ2-5, with D perhaps matching TRBD1 or TRBD2 (5 bases each). This CDR3 has 16 residues. Trimming left V 4 bases short and J 0 bases short, with 16 bases between. CDR1 is SGHTS and CDR2 is YDEGEE in the germline V gene.

The chain carries TRBV5-1 and TRBJ1-2; no clear D gene. There are 15 residues in the CDR3. V lost 0 bases and J lost 1, with 10 bases in between. CDR1 is SGHRS, CDR2 YFSETQ, per germline. DNA of the CDR3: TGCGCCAGCAGCTTGGTCTCCAGCAATAACTATGGCTACACCTTC. It yields the protein CASSLVSSNNYGYTF.

The chain has TRBV28 and TRBJ2-7; 7 nucleotides line up with TRBD1. The germline gives CDR1 MDHEN, CDR2 SYDVKM. J lost 1 base, V lost 5 bases, and 8 bases had no gene match. This CDR3 spans 15 amino acids. The DNA of the CDR3 is TGTGCCAGCAGTCGCGCCGACAGGGATTCCTACGAGCAGTACTTC. Encoded protein: CASSRADRDSYEQYF. The full variable domain, rest sourced from reference TRBV28 and TRBJ2-7, is DVKVTQSSRYLVKRTGEKVFLECVQDMDHENMFWYRQDPGLGLRLIYFSYDVKMKEKGDIPEGYSVSREKKERFSLILESASTNQTSMYLCASSRADRDSYEQYFGPGTRLTVT.

CDR3 nucleotides: TGTGCCAGCAGTTTAGGGGTAATGACTGAAGCTTTCTTT. It encodes CASSLGVMTEAFF. The genes are TRBV6-2 or TRBV6-3 and TRBJ1-1; maybe TRBD1 (5 bases). Trimming left V 4 bases short and J 5 bases short, with 11 bases between. This CDR3 contains 13 residues. Germline V gene sequence: CDR1 MNHEY, CDR2 SVGEGT.

The chain employs TRBV7-9 and TRBJ1-3; D perhaps matches TRBD1 (5 bases). Germline CDR1 SEHNR, CDR2 FQNEAQ (reference sequence). Trimming shortened V by 0 bases and J by 4 bases, and 10 bases separated the two germline ends. The CDR3 is made up of 15 amino acids. As DNA, the CDR3 is TGTGCCAGCAGCTTAGCCACAGGATTGGGAAACACCATATATTTT. It yields the protein CASSLATGLGNTIYF.

The rearrangement joins TRBV18 to TRBJ1-5; D remains ambiguous. V was clipped by 4 bases and J by 1 base, with 5 bases between them. This CDR3 has 13 residues. Germline CDR1 KGHSH, CDR2 LQKENI. The CDR3 region is CASSLRSNQPQHF. The CDR3 bases are TGTGCCAGCTCACTGCGGAGCAATCAGCCCCAGCATTTT.

V usage is TRBV5-1 and J usage is TRBJ2-7; possible D gene TRBD1, 5 bases. Germline CDR1 SGHRS, CDR2 YFSETQ. There are 14 residues in the CDR3. Trimming took 5 bases from V and 2 from J, leaving 14 bases between them. The CDR3, as DNA: TGCGCCAGCAGACCGTCCACAGGTGCCTACGAGCAGTACTTC. This gives the protein CASRPSTGAYEQYF.

The V gene is TRBV29-1, the J gene TRBJ1-2, with 10 bases matching TRBD1. There are 15 residues in the CDR3. J was trimmed by 2 bases and V by 3 bases; bases with no gene match: 6. Per germline, CDR1 SQVTM and CDR2 ANQGSEA. The CDR3 region is CSVEAGQGQNYGYTF. The CDR3, as DNA: TGCAGCGTTGAGGCGGGACAGGGGCAAAACTATGGCTACACCTTC.

This clone was seen once. This rearrangement joins TRBV15 to TRBJ1-2; no reliable D call. V lost 0 bases and J 3 bases, leaving 8 bases between the germline ends. The CDR3 consists of 14 residues. Germline lookup yields CDR1 LNHNV and CDR2 YYDKDF (reference sequence). CDR3 in amino acids: CATSRDISYYGYTF. In DNA form, the CDR3 reads TGTGCCACCAGCAGAGACATCAGCTACTATGGCTACACCTTC.